This is a list of T cell receptor beta chains from one sample in a study of graft-versus-host responses after intestinal transplantation. Antigens of these TCRs are unknown. Sequenced by immunoSEQ multiplex PCR; TCRdb stores in-frame clones only, minus some. The sample has fewer than 95,000 clones, under 95% seen once. Sequencing was performed on unstimulated CD8+ T cells sorted from spleen or lymph node cells, taken before transplant. The receptors here all came from a human donor who was the organ donor for an intestinal transplant. Both conserved end residues are part of each CDR3. Rows give clone size only sometimes, using once, few, many, or a class for an expanded clone.

v_gene: TRBV13; abundance: .; CDR3aa: CASSLSPSSYEQYF
v_gene: TRBV9; abundance: .; CDR3aa: CASSEAGNSYNEQFF
v_gene: TRBV27; abundance: .; CDR3aa: CASSWTSSSTGTQYF
v_gene: TRBV28; abundance: .; CDR3aa: CASNLEGRQIYEQYF
v_gene: TRBV5-1; abundance: .; CDR3aa: CASSWAGSGNTIYF
v_gene: TRBV4-1; abundance: .; CDR3aa: CASSQVAGARNEQFF
v_gene: TRBV5-1; abundance: .; CDR3aa: CASSLSAGAYEQYF
v_gene: TRBV28; abundance: .; CDR3aa: CASRDRGYEQYF
v_gene: TRBV6-1; abundance: .; CDR3aa: CASSEWDRNSPLHF
v_gene: TRBV29-1; abundance: .; CDR3aa: CSAASGASTDTQYF
v_gene: TRBV19; abundance: .; CDR3aa: CASTAGAYGYTF
v_gene: TRBV9; abundance: .; CDR3aa: CASSPTDSFRGQETQYF
v_gene: TRBV9; abundance: .; CDR3aa: CASREASGTGELFF
v_gene: TRBV2; abundance: .; CDR3aa: CATRQGATGYTF
v_gene: TRBV9; abundance: .; CDR3aa: CASSVPGELFF
v_gene: TRBV7-9; abundance: .; CDR3aa: CASSLRDRVFYEQYF
v_gene: TRBV29-1; abundance: .; CDR3aa: CSVAGGNTGELFF
v_gene: TRBV7-6; abundance: .; CDR3aa: CASSPGGAGETQYF
v_gene: TRBV9; abundance: .; CDR3aa: CASSVVGQGVYNEQFF
v_gene: TRBV4-1; abundance: .; CDR3aa: CASSQVSLGTDSYEQYF
v_gene: TRBV4-2; abundance: .; CDR3aa: CASSRKRVGGNTEAFF
v_gene: TRBV7-3; abundance: once; CDR3aa: CASSLSAGANVLTF
v_gene: TRBV4-1; abundance: .; CDR3aa: CASSPTQGYEQYF
v_gene: TRBV21-1; abundance: .; CDR3aa: CASRVDMTQETQYF